These T cell receptor beta chains were read from a single sample in a study of blood T cell repertoires in COVID-19. Produced via immunoSEQ multiplex PCR; TCRdb's table is partial and in-frame only. The sample contains 310,000 or so clones, approximately 91% of which appear only once. The specimen sequenced was peripheral blood. All receptors derive from a woman in her thirties with COVID-19, enrolled during active disease. Each CDR3 is given with its conserved first and last residue. The D gene is left open where the match is weak. Some rows mark clone size as missing; the rest say once, few, many or name a class of expanded clone.

d_call,j_call,v_call,clone_size,cdr3_aa,cdr3_nt
TRBD1,TRBJ1-5,TRBV19,-,CASSSGGQGGNQPQHF,TGTGCCAGTAGTTCCGGGGGACAGGGGGGCAATCAGCCCCAGCATTTT
TRBD2,TRBJ2-7,TRBV5-1,-,CASSFAPGLAGEEQYF,TGCGCCAGCAGCTTCGCCCCGGGACTAGCGGGAGAAGAGCAGTACTTC
-,TRBJ1-2,TRBV12-3/TRBV12-4,-,CASRLGITYAF,TGTGCCAGCAGGCTCGGGATCACGTATGCCTTC
-,TRBJ2-3,TRBV4-1,few,CASSQDRGGGIPDTQYF,TGCGCCAGCAGCCAAGATCGTGGAGGGGGCATCCCAGATACGCAGTATTTT
-,TRBJ2-1,TRBV7-8,once,CASSPGQPSYNEQFF,TGTGCCAGCAGCCCCGGACAGCCCTCCTACAATGAGCAGTTCTTC
-,TRBJ1-1,TRBV15,-,CATSRDFQGFAEAFF,TGTGCCACCAGCAGAGATTTTCAGGGCTTCGCTGAAGCTTTCTTT
-,TRBJ1-3,TRBV18,-,CASSIGQSSGNTIYF,TGTGCCAGCTCAATCGGACAGAGCTCTGGAAACACCATATATTTT
-,TRBJ2-3,TRBV18,once,CASSPSGNADTQYF,TGTGCCAGCTCACCATCGGGGAACGCAGATACGCAGTATTTT
-,TRBJ1-5,TRBV30,-,CAWSVLWESGTNQPQHF,TGTGCCTGGAGTGTACTTTGGGAAAGCGGGACCAATCAGCCCCAGCATTTT
-,TRBJ2-5,TRBV28,-,CASRQGGILQETQYF,TGTGCCAGCAGACAGGGGGGGATCCTACAAGAGACCCAGTACTTC
-,TRBJ1-5,TRBV28,-,CASIGRENQPQHF,TGTGCCAGCATAGGGAGGGAGAATCAGCCCCAGCATTTT
-,TRBJ1-5,TRBV27,-,CASRTSGFGGNQPQHF,TGTGCCAGCAGGACCTCCGGGTTCGGGGGCAATCAGCCCCAGCATTTT
-,TRBJ2-1,TRBV10-2,-,CASSDSPGESRSFF,TGCGCCAGCAGTGATTCCCCCGGGGAAAGTCGATCGTTCTTC
TRBD1,TRBJ1-5,TRBV28,-,CASSATGLVANQPQHF,TGTGCCAGCAGTGCGACAGGGCTGGTAGCCAATCAGCCCCAGCATTTT
TRBD2,TRBJ2-3,TRBV6-1,-,CASSEALAGGTDTQYF,TGTGCCAGCAGTGAAGCTTTGGCGGGAGGGACAGATACGCAGTATTTT
-,TRBJ1-2,TRBV5-1,-,CASSTGGHGYTF,TGCGCCAGCAGCACTGGAGGACATGGCTACACCTTC
TRBD1,TRBJ2-2,TRBV18,-,CASSVDRDAGELFF,TGTGCCAGCTCAGTCGACAGGGATGCCGGGGAGCTGTTTTTT
-,TRBJ2-2,TRBV24-1,-,CATSDFQALNTGELFF,TGTGCCACCAGTGATTTTCAAGCGCTGAACACCGGGGAGCTGTTTTTT
TRBD1,TRBJ2-1,TRBV28,-,CASNPPGTGVNEQFF,TGTGCCAGCAATCCACCCGGGACAGGGGTGAATGAGCAGTTCTTC
-,TRBJ1-1,TRBV9,-,CASSVVVALNTEAFF,TGTGCCAGCAGCGTAGTGGTCGCGTTGAACACTGAAGCTTTCTTT
-,TRBJ2-3,TRBV6-5,-,CASSYSQRSSTDTQYF,TGTGCCAGCAGTTACTCACAGCGGAGTAGCACAGATACGCAGTATTTT
TRBD2,TRBJ2-7,TRBV24-1,-,CATSPGLAGMYEQYF,TGTGCCACCAGCCCGGGACTAGCGGGAATGTACGAGCAGTACTTC
TRBD2,TRBJ2-1,TRBV12-3/TRBV12-4,-,CASRTSGSNEQFF,TGTGCCAGCCGGACTAGCGGGAGCAATGAGCAGTTCTTC
TRBD2,TRBJ2-3,TRBV6-4,-,CASSESSGRLTDTQYF,TGTGCCAGCAGTGAAAGTAGCGGGAGACTCACAGATACGCAGTATTTT
-,TRBJ1-1,TRBV19,once,CASTPGDTEAFF,TGTGCCAGTACCCCAGGGGACACTGAAGCTTTCTTT
-,TRBJ1-1,TRBV5-1,-,CASSLNGQSTNTEAFF,TGCGCCAGCAGCTTAAACGGACAGAGTACGAACACTGAAGCTTTCTTT
-,TRBJ1-5,TRBV27,-,CASSATGTQSQPQHF,TGTGCCAGCAGTGCGACCGGGACTCAAAGCCAGCCCCAGCATTTT
-,TRBJ2-2,TRBV5-1,-,CASSLSAENTGELFF,TGCGCCAGCAGCTTGTCGGCGGAGAACACCGGGGAGCTGTTTTTT
TRBD1,TRBJ2-7,TRBV6-5,-,CASSYLGGDGYEQYF,TGTGCCAGCAGTTACCTAGGGGGCGATGGGTACGAGCAGTACTTC
-,TRBJ1-1,TRBV6-6,-,CASSYSSYTEAFF,TGTGCCAGCAGTTACTCGTCCTACACTGAAGCTTTCTTT
TRBD1,TRBJ2-3,TRBV24-1,-,CATSDFKGAATDTQYF,TGTGCCACCAGTGATTTTAAGGGGGCCGCCACAGATACGCAGTATTTT
TRBD1,TRBJ1-1,TRBV11-2,-,CASSSRRTGLNTEAFF,TGTGCCAGCAGTTCTCGCCGGACAGGTCTTAACACTGAAGCTTTCTTT
-,TRBJ1-4,TRBV6-2/TRBV6-3,-,CASSRDEKLFF,TGTGCCAGCAGTCGAGATGAAAAACTGTTTTTT
TRBD1,TRBJ1-5,TRBV28,-,CASSLTGRNSNQPQHF,TGTGCCAGCAGTTTGACAGGGAGGAATAGCAATCAGCCCCAGCATTTT
-,TRBJ1-6,TRBV19,-,CASRPGHSSYNSPLHF,TGTGCCAGTAGACCGGGACACAGCTCCTATAATTCACCCCTCCACTTT
-,TRBJ2-3,TRBV15,-,CATSRDSRSTDTQYF,TGTGCCACCAGCAGAGACTCCAGGTCCACAGATACGCAGTATTTT
TRBD1,TRBJ1-1,TRBV29-1,-,CSGQQGKNTEAFF,TGCAGCGGTCAACAGGGGAAGAACACTGAAGCTTTCTTT
TRBD2,TRBJ2-3,TRBV28,-,CASSPMSGRSYDTQYF,TGTGCCAGCAGCCCTATGAGCGGGAGGTCGTACGATACGCAGTATTTT
-,TRBJ2-5,TRBV5-4,-,CASSLATGQETQYF,TGTGCCAGCAGCTTGGCAACAGGGCAAGAGACCCAGTACTTC
-,TRBJ2-3,TRBV5-1,-,CASRQDGSSTDTQYF,TGCGCCAGCAGACAGGACGGGTCCAGCACAGATACGCAGTATTTT